This T cell receptor (beta chain) emerged from a study of blood T cell repertoires in COVID-19. At the level of the study: Sites across the United States, Italy and Spain contributed samples from acute and convalescent COVID-19.

Authors' analysis steps: From reference gene primer amplification, estimates of nucleated cell counts were derived. Here immunoSEQ multiplex PCR was the method, and the copy in TCRdb shows in-frame clones only, minus some. Clone size and V and J calls were adopted from that table, with D and trimming inferred from the DNA. The sample consists of hundreds of thousands of clones, about 87% of them appearing once. The CDR3 length is 19 residues. Participants' own reports of clinical history determined their cohort assignment. What was sequenced was PBMCs or T cells enriched from blood (not recorded which). The origin of this receptor is a man between 50 and 59 years old who had been exposed to COVID-19. This chain links TRBV1 with TRBJ1-1; TRBD1, the table's D call, lacks a check against the DNA. TRBV1 constitutes a pseudogene. CDR3 protein: CTSSHEPPGQGIGNTEAFF. The DNA for the CDR3 is TGCACCAGCAGCCACGAACCTCCGGGACAGGGGATCGGAAACACTGAAGCTTTCTTT.